This TCR beta chain derives from a study of CD8+ T cells in alopecia areata (dated by TCRdb to the late 2010s). Regarding the study in general: The treated patients took part in an open-label pilot trial in which moderate-to-severe alopecia areata was treated with oral tofacitinib at 5 to 10 mg twice daily. Patients received tofacitinib for 6 to 18 months and were then followed off drug for 6 months to check for delayed response and recurrence. In treated patients, disease severity was measured using the SALT score, which gives the percentage of scalp surface area affected. The study used high-throughput TCRbeta sequencing to examine T cell clonal expansion in alopecia areata, in both the C3H/HeJ mouse model and human patients. Scalp tissue and sorted CD4+ and CD8+ peripheral blood T cells from patchy and totalis/universalis alopecia areata patients and from healthy controls were covered by human TCRbeta sequencing. Patients on tofacitinib were biopsied at baseline and after 4 and 24 weeks of treatment, and several of the patients also had a later scalp biopsy. Scalp clonality was compared among normal scalp (n=4), patchy alopecia areata scalp (n=8), and alopecia totalis/universalis scalp (n=8). The RNA source kit depended on sample type: the PAXgene miRNA kit for fixed scalp, the miRNeasy kit for PBMCs, and the RNeasy kit for mouse skin. Amplification of TCRbeta CDR3 regions was done by immunoSEQ multiplex PCR using 35 Vbeta forward primers and 13 Jbeta reverse primers.

Results the study describes overall, beyond this receptor: During tofacitinib treatment, many expanded lesional clones stuck around in both scalp and blood, and this persistence may partly explain why relapse happens after treatment is stopped. Higher clonality and more expanded CD8+ clones were observed in lesional scalp than in normal scalp, particularly in alopecia totalis/universalis, a finding suggestive of antigenic drive. Unlike mouse skin, where gammadelta T cells dominate, normal human skin contains resident alphabeta T cells that get sequenced too, which complicates analysis of the scalp TCR repertoire. Compared with mice, TCR sequences shared between patients were less clear, possibly partly because of HLA diversity across the patient population. Because the treated cohort was small and had just a single nonresponder, larger studies are needed to establish links between baseline CD8+ expansion and response. With tofacitinib, both scalp clonality and the number of expanded CD8+ clones among the top 100 scalp clones went down significantly.

Including the terminal cysteine and phenylalanine, the CDR3 comprises 14 residues. Solely the CDR3 DNA is kept, with 42 bases framed from the first base. Germline trimming: 5 bases from V, 0 bases from J; junction bases outside gene matches: 7. CDR1 and CDR2 were assigned from the germline V gene (reference sequence) as GTSNPN and SVGIG. This clone showed up just a few times. This clone's antigen is unknown. Per-nucleotide qualities are absent, and no much larger clonotype sits a single base away. Library prep was done by the immunoSEQ multiplex PCR assay. RNA was extracted from all samples and reverse transcribed into cDNA as template for TCR sequencing. First-strand cDNA was synthesized with SuperScript III using a 2:1 mix of oligo-dT and random hexamers. A synthetic immune receptor repertoire was used to gauge amplification bias, and whatever bias remained was removed computationally. In the paper's pipeline: Raw reads were preprocessed to remove errors, and CDR3 was defined according to IMGT conventions as the region from the conserved cysteine to phenylalanine. Clonality was computed as 1 minus the Shannon entropy, with the entropy normalized by log2 of the number of productive unique TCRs. Whether each scalp clone was CD4 or CD8 was inferred by checking scalp TCRbeta sequences against the CD4 and CD8 repertoires from sorted blood. The table was pulled from immuneACCESS by TCRdb, which kept in-frame rearrangements only. Such tables lose some clones; where checked, under half of the loss comes from unresolved V genes, and the rest has no known cause. That table gives V, J and clone size, and the DNA gave D and trimming. The sample contains tens of thousands of clones, 55% to 75% of them found a single time. The ten largest clonotypes hold about a fifth of the sample.

Explained via the paper, the time point label denotes: more than three weeks on oral tofacitinib. The treatment or condition tag for this specimen amounts to: oral pan-JAK inhibitor, 5-10 mg twice daily. Lesional scalp punch biopsies and peripheral blood were collected from alopecia areata patients. PBMCs were isolated by density centrifugation and stained for CD3, CD4 and CD8, and CD4+ and CD8+ T cells were sorted on a FACSAria. The sequences come from CD8+ T cells sorted from blood, collected at week 4, from a patient treated with tofacitinib. The sequence came from a human donor with alopecia areata. This chain is built from TRBV30 and TRBJ2-7, with 7 bases aligning to TRBD1. CDR3 sequence: CAWVDRAISYEQYF. The sequenced DNA is TGTGCCTGGGTCGACAGGGCCATCTCCTACGAGCAGTACTTC.